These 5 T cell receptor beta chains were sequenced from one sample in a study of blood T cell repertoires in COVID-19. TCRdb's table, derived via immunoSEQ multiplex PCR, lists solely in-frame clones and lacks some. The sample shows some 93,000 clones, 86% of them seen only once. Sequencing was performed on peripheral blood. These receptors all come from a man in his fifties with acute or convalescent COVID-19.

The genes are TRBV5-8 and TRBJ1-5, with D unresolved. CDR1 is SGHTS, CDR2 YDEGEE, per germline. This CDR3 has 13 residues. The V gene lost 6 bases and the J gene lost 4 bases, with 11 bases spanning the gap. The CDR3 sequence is CASKRTGNQPQHF. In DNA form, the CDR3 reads TGTGCCAGCAAGCGTACCGGGAATCAGCCCCAGCATTTT. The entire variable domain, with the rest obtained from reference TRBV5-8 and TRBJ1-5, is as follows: EAGVTQSPTHLIKTRGQQATLRCSPISGHTSVYWYQQALGLGLQFLLWYDEGEERNRGNFPPRFSGRQFPNYSSELNVNALELEDSALYLCASKRTGNQPQHFGDGTRLSIL.

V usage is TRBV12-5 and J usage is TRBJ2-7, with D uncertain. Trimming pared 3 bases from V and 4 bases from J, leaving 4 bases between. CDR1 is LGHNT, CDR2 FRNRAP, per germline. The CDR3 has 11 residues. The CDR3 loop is CASGFHYEQYF. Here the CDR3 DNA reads TGTGCTAGTGGTTTCCATTACGAGCAGTACTTC.

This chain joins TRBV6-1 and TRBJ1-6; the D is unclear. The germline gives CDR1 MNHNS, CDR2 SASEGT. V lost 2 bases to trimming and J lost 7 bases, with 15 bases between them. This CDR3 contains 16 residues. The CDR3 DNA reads TGTGCCAGCAGTGAAAAACAGCGGGGAAACAATTCACCCCTCCACTTT. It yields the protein CASSEKQRGNNSPLHF.

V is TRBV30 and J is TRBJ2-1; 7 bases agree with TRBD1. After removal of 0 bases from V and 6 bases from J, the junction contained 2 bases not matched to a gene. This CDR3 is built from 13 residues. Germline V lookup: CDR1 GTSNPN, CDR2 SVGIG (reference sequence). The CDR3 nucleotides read TGTGCCTGGAGTGTAGACAGGGTCAATGAGCAGTTCTTC. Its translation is CAWSVDRVNEQFF.

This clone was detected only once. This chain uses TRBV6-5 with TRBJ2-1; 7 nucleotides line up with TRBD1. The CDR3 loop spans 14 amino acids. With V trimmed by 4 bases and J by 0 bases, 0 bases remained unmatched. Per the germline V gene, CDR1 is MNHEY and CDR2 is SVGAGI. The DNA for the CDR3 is TGTGCCAGCAGTTGGGACAGCTCCTACAATGAGCAGTTCTTC. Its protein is CASSWDSSYNEQFF.